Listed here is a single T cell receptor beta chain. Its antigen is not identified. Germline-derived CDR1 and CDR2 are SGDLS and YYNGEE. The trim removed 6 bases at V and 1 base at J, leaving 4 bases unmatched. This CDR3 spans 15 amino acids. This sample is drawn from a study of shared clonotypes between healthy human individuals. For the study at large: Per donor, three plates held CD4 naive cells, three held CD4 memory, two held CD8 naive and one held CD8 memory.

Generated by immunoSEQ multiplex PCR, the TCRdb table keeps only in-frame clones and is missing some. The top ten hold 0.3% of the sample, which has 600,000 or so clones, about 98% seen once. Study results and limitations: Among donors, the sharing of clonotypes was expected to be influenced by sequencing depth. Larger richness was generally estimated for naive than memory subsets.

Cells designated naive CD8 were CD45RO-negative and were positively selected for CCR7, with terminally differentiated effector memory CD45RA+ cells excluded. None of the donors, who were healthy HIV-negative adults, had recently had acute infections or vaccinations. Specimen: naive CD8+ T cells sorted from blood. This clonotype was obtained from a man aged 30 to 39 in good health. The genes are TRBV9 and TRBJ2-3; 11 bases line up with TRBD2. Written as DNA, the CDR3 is TGTGCCAGCAACCGACTAGCGGGACGCACAGATACGCAGTATTTT. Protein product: CASNRLAGRTDTQYF.